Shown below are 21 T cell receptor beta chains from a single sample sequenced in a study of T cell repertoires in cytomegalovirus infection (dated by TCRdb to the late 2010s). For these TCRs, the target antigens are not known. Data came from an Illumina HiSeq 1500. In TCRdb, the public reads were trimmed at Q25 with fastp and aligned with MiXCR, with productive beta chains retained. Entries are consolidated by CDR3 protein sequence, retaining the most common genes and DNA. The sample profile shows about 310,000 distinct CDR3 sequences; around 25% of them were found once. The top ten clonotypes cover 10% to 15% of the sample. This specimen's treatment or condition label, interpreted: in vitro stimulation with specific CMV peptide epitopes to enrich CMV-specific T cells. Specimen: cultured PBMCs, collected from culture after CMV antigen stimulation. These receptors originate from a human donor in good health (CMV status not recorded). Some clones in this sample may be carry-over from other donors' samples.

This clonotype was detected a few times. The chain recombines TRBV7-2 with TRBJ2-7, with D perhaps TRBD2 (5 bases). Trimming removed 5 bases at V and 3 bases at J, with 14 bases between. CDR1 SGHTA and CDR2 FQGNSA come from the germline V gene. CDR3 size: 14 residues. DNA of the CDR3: TGTGCCAGCAGCCCGCGGGTCTGGGGCTACGAGCAGTACTTC. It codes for CASSPRVWGYEQYF.

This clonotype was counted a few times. The CDR3 bases are TGTGCCAGCAGCCAAGCTGGACAGGGAAACACCGGGGAGCTGTTTTTT. Translated: CASSQAGQGNTGELFF. The rearrangement uses TRBV4-2 and TRBJ2-2; 8 bases fit TRBD1. The V segment lost 1 base and the J segment 2 bases; nucleotides outside the gene matches: 3. This CDR3 contains 16 residues. Germline values: CDR1 LGHNA, CDR2 YNFKEQ.

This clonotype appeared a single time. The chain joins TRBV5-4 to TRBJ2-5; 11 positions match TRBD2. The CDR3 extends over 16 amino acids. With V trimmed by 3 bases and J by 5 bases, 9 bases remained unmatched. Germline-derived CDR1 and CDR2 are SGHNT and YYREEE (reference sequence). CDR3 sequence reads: CASSSRTSGSPETQYF. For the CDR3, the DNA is TGTGCCAGCAGCTCCCGGACTAGCGGGTCACCGGAGACCCAGTACTTC.

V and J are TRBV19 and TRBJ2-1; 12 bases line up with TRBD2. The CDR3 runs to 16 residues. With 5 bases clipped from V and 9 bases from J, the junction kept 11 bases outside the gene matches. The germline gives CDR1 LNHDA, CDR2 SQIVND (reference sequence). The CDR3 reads CASSRNLAGGPGEQFF. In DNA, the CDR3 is TGTGCCAGTAGTCGTAATCTAGCGGGAGGGCCGGGTGAGCAGTTCTTC.

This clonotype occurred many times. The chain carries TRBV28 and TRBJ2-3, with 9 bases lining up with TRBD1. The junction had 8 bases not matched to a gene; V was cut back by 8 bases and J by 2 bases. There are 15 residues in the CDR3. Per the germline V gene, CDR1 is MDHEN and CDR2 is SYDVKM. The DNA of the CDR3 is TGTGCCAGCTGCACCGGGACAGGGTTCACAGATACGCAGTATTTT. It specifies CASCTGTGFTDTQYF.

This chain's CDR3 is CSVVGSGKTHTQYF. The CDR3 DNA reads TGCAGCGTTGTAGGTAGCGGGAAGACCCATACGCAGTATTTT. The chain recombines TRBV29-1 with TRBJ2-3; 8 bases fit TRBD2. Germline V lookup: CDR1 SQVTM, CDR2 ANQGSEA. The CDR3 has 14 amino acids. The ends lost 4 bases at V and 7 bases at J; junction bases unmatched: 10.

In nucleotides, the CDR3 is TGTGCCAGCAGTTCGATTACCGACTACAATGAGCAGTTCTTC. It encodes CASSSITDYNEQFF. The chain is built from TRBV27 and TRBJ2-1; D gene ambiguous. CDR3 size: 14 residues. Germline V gene lookup returns CDR1 MNHEY and CDR2 SMNVEV (reference sequence). V was shortened by 4 bases and J by 3 bases, with 10 bases between the two germline ends.

CDR3 sequence: CASSPPAGSYEQYF. As DNA, the CDR3 is TGTGCCAGCAGCCCCCCGGCCGGTAGCTACGAGCAGTACTTC. The chain couples TRBV7-2 to TRBJ2-7; D gene uncertain. Germline CDR1 and CDR2: SGHTA and FQGNSA. CDR3 size: 14 residues. V lost 5 bases and J lost 3, with 14 bases in between.

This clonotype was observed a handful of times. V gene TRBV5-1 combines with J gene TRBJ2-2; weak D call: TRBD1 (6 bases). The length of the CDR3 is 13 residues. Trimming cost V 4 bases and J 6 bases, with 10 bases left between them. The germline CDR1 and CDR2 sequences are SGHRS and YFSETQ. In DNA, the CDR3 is TGCGCCAGCAGCGCTGACAGGCCCGGGGAGCTGTTTTTT. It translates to CASSADRPGELFF. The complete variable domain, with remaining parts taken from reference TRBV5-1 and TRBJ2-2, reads KAGVTQTPRYLIKTRGQQVTLSCSPISGHRSVSWYQQTPGQGLQFLFEYFSETQRNKGNFPGRFSGRQFSNSRSEMNVSTLELGDSALYLCASSADRPGELFFGEGSRLTVL.

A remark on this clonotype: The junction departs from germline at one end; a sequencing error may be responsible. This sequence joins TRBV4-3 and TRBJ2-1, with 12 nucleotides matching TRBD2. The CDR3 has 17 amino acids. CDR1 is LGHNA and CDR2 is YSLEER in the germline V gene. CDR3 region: CASSQVLAGGPSNERFF. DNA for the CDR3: TGCGCCAGCAGCCAAGTACTAGCGGGAGGCCCAAGCAATGAGCGGTTCTTC.

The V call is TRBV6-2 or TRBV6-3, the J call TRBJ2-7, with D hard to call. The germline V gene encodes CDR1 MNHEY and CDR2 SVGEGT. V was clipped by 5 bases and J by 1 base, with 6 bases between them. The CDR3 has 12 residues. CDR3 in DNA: TGTGCCAGCAGTATCGGGTCCTACGAGCAGTACTTC. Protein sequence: CASSIGSYEQYF.

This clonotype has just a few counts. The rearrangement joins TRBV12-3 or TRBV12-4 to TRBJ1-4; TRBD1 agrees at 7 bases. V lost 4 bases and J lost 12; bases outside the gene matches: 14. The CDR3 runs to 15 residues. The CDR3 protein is CASSSRRQGVGELFF. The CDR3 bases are TGTGCCAGCAGTTCCAGAAGACAGGGAGTAGGGGAACTGTTTTTT.

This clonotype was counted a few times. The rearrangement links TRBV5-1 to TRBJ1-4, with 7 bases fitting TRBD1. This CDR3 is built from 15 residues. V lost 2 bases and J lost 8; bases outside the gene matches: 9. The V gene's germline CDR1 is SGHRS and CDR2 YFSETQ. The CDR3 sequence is CASSFRTGHGEKLFF. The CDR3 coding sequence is TGCGCCAGCAGCTTCCGGACAGGCCACGGGGAAAAACTGTTTTTT.

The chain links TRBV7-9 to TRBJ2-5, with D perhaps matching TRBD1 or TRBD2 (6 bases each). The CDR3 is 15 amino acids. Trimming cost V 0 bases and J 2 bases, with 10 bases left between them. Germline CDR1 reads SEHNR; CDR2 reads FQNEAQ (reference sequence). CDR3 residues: CASSLAGGRQETQYF. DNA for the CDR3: TGTGCCAGCAGCTTAGCGGGGGGCAGACAAGAGACCCAGTACTTC. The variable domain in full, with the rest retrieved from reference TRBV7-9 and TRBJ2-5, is DTGVSQNPRHKITKRGQNVTFRCDPISEHNRLYWYRQTLGQGPEFLTYFQNEAQLEKSRLLSDRFSAERPKGSFSTLEIQRTEQGDSAMYLCASSLAGGRQETQYFGPGTRLLVL.

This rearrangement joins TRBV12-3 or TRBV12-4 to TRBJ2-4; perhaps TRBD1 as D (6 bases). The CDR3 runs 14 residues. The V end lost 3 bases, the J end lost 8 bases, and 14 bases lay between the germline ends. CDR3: CASSFTGLGDIQYF. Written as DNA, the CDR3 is TGTGCCAGCAGTTTCACAGGGCTCGGGGACATTCAGTACTTC.

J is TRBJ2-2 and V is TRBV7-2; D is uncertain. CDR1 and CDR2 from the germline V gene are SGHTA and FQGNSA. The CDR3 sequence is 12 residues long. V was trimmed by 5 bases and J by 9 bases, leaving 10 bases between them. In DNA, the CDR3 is TGTGCCAGCAGCCCCCGCGGAAGGGAGCTGTTTTTT. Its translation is CASSPRGRELFF.

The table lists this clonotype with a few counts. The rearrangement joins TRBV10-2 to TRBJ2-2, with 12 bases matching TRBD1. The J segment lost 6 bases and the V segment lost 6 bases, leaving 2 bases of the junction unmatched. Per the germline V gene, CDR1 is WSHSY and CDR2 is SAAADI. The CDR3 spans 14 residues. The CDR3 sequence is CASRGQGAPGELFF. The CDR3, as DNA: TGCGCCAGCAGGGGACAGGGGGCCCCCGGGGAGCTGTTTTTT.

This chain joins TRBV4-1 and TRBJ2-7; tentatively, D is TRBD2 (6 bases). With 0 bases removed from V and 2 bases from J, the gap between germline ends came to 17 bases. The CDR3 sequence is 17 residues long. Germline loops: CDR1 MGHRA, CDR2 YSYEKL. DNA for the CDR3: TGCGCCAGCAGCCAAGATCCCCTAGCGCGCTTCACCTACGAGCAGTACTTC. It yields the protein CASSQDPLARFTYEQYF.

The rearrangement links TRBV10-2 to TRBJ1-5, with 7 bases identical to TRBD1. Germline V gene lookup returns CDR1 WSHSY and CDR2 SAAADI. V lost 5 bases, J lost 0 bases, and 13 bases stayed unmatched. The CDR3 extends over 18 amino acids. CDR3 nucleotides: TGCGCCAGCAGTAAAGGGGGCACCTTTCGACGTAGCAATCAGCCCCAGCATTTT. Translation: CASSKGGTFRRSNQPQHF.

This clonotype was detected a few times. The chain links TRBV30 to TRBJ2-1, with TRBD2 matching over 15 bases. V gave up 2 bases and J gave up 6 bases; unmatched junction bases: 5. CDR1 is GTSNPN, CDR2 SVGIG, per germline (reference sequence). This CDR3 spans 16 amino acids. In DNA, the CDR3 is TGTGCCTGGAGTCCATGGACTAGCGGGAGGGGCAATGAGCAGTTCTTC. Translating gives CAWSPWTSGRGNEQFF.

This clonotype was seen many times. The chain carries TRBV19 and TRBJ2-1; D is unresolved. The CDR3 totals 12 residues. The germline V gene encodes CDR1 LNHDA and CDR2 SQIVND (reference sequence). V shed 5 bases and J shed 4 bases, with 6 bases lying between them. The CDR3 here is CASSVSYNEQFF. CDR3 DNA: TGTGCCAGTAGTGTTTCTTACAATGAGCAGTTCTTC.